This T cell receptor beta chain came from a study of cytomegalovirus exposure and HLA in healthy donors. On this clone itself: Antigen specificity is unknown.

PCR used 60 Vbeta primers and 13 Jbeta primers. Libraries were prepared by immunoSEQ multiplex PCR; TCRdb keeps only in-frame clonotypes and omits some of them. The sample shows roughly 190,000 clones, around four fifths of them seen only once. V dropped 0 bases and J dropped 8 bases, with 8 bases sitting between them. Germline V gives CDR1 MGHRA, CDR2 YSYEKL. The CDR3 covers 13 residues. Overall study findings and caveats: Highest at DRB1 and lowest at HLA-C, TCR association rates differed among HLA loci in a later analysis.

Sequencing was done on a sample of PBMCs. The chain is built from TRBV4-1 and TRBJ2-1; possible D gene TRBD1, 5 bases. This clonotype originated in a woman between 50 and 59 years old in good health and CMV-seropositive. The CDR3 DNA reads TGCGCCAGCAGCCAAGAGGAAGGGGATGAGCAGTTCTTC. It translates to CASSQEEGDEQFF.